This T cell receptor (beta chain) was found in a study of T cells in Graves' hyperthyroidism and ophthalmopathy. Researchers took RNA transcripts and amplified the TCR beta CDR3 regions from them. TCR CDR3 underwent first-round RT-PCR with the HTBI primer set. TCRdb called the multiplex PCR reads again in MiXCR, with one record for every CDR3 protein. The sample holds about 520,000 distinct CDR3 sequences, approximately 25% seen once. Notes on the study in general: Peripheral blood also featured most of the thyroid clonotypes expanded above 0.001. The authors' 13 V-J model separated ophthalmopathy from stable hyperthyroidism.

On this clonotype: Its antigen is as yet unknown.

Each ophthalmopathy patient scored at least 3 on the Clinical Activity Score and at least 4 on NOSPECS grade, with duration under 3 months. Out of less than 12 ml of fresh peripheral blood came the PBMCs. V lost 3 bases and J 6 bases, leaving 12 bases between the germline ends. CDR1 and CDR2 from the germline V gene are GTSNPN and SVGIG (reference sequence). The CDR3 runs to 12 residues. Sequencing input: blood. The origin of this receptor is a woman in her 30s with Graves' ophthalmopathy. This rearrangement joins TRBV30 to TRBJ2-7; tentative D call: TRBD2 (6 bases). The CDR3 DNA reads as TGTGCCTGGAGCCGGTCGGGGGTCGAGCAGTACTTC. Encoded protein: CAWSRSGVEQYF.